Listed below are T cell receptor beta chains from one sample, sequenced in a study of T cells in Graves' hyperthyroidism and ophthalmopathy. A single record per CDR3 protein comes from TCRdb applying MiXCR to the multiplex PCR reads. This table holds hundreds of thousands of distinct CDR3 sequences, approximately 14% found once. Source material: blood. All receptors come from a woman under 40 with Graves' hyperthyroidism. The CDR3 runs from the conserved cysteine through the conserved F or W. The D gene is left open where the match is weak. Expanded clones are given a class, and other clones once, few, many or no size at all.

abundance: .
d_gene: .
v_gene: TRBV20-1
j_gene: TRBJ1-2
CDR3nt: TGCAGTGCGAAACACAATGGCTATGGCTACACCTTC
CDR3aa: CSAKHNGYGYTF

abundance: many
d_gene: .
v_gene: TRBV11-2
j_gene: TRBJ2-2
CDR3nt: TGTGCCAGCAGCTTAGGAAGGGAGCTGTTTTTT
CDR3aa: CASSLGRELFF

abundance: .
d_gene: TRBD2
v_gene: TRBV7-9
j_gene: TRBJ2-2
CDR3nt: TGTGCCAGCAGCGTTATTTCCAGCCAGCGGGAGAATCGGGAGCTGTTTTTT
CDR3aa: CASSVISSQRENRELFF

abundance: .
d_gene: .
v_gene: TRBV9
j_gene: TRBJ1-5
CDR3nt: TGTGCCAGCAGCGTAGAGAGTCCTCAGCCCCAGCATTTT
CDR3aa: CASSVESPQPQHF

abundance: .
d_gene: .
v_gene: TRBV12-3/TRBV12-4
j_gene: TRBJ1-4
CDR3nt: TGTGCCAGCAGTTCGCCGGGGGCCTTTAGAAAACTGTTTTTT
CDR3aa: CASSSPGAFRKLFF

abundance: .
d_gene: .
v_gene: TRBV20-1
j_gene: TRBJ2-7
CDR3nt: TGCAGCTGCCAGGGAATAAAGGGGCAGTACTTC
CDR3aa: CSCQGIKGQYF

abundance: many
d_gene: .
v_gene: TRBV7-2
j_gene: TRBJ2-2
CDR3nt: TGTGCCAGCAGCTTAGAGTGGGCGGTTGACGGGGAGCTGTTTTTT
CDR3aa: CASSLEWAVDGELFF

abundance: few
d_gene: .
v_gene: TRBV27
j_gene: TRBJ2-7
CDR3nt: TGTGCCAGCAGTTCAACCCCTACATCGGGGATCTCCTACGAGCAGTACTTC
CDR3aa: CASSSTPTSGISYEQYF

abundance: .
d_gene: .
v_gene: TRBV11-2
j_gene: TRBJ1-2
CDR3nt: TGTGCCAGCAGCGGAGAGGACAATAACTATGGCTACACCTTC
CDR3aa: CASSGEDNNYGYTF

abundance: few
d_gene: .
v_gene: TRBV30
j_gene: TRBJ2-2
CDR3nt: TGTGCCTGGAGTGTAGCCACCGGGGAGCTGTTTTTT
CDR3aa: CAWSVATGELFF

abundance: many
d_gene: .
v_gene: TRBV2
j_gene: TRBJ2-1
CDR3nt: TGTGCCGTCCGATCCTTTGGGGCGCCCAACAATGAGCAGTTCTTC
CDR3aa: CAVRSFGAPNNEQFF

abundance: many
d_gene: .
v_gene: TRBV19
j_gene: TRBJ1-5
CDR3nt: TGTGCCAGTTCTAGGGAGGGGCGTAGCAATCAGCCCCAGCATTTT
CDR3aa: CASSREGRSNQPQHF

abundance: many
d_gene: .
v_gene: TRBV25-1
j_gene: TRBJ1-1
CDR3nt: TGTGCCAGCAACCCGACAGATAAGAACACTGAAGCTTTCTTT
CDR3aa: CASNPTDKNTEAFF

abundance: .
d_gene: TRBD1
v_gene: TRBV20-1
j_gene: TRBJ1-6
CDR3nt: TGCAGTGCCAGGGACAGCCGCTATTCACCCCTCCACTTT
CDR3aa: CSARDSRYSPLHF

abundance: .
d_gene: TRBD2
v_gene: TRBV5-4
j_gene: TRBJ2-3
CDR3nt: TGTGCCAGCAGCTTTGAAGCGGGAGGGCCTTGGGATACGCAGTATTTT
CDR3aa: CASSFEAGGPWDTQYF

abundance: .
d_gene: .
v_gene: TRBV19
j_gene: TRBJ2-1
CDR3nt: TGTGCCAGTAGTATGGGGGAGCAGTTCTTC
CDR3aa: CASSMGEQFF

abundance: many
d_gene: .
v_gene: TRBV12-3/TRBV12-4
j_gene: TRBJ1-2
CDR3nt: TGTGCCAGCAGTCCCTGGAAGACAGGACTCCTTAACTATGGCTACACCTTC
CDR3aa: CASSPWKTGLLNYGYTF